This record covers a single T cell receptor (beta chain). The sample comes from a study of neoadjuvant nivolumab and ipilimumab in lung cancer. Measured with immunoSEQ multiplex PCR; TCRdb has only the in-frame clones, and not every one. Of roughly 20,000 clones detected, around 82% appear once; the ten largest clones hold 23%. CDR1 SGHTA and CDR2 FQGNSA come from the germline V gene. The CDR3 totals 15 residues. The V and J ends lost 1 base and 6 bases respectively, with 13 bases between them. This clonotype was sampled from an adult with non-small cell lung cancer. The sample here was peripheral blood, taken before neoadjuvant nivolumab, alone or with ipilimumab. The chain carries TRBV7-2 and TRBJ1-5; D is possibly TRBD1 (5 bases). DNA for the CDR3: TGTGCCAGCAGCTTAGGTTCAGGGATAGGTCAGCCCCAGCATTTT. It translates to CASSLGSGIGQPQHF.